The 10 T cell receptor beta chains listed next were all sequenced from one sample in a study of cytomegalovirus exposure and HLA in healthy donors. The PCR used 60 Vbeta and 13 Jbeta primers. Using immunoSEQ multiplex PCR, the repertoire was profiled, and TCRdb retains in-frame clones only, with some absent. The sample has under 200,000 clones; more than 60% are singletons. Sequencing was done on a sample of PBMCs. Source of these receptors: a male donor in good health and CMV-seronegative.

The chain recombines TRBV9 with TRBJ2-3, with unresolved D. Per germline, CDR1 SGDLS and CDR2 YYNGEE. The V and J ends lost 0 bases and 3 bases respectively, with 11 bases between them. The length of the CDR3 is 15 residues. The CDR3 DNA sequence: TGTGCCAGCAGCGTAGAGTACTACTCGACAGATACGCAGTATTTT. This encodes CASSVEYYSTDTQYF.

Details on this clone: The junction departs from germline at one end; a sequencing error may be responsible. The chain links TRBV11-2 to TRBJ2-3; 12 bases match TRBD2. This CDR3 spans 13 amino acids. Per germline, CDR1 SGHAT and CDR2 FQNNGV. The CDR3 nucleotides are TGTGCCAGCAGCACGACTAGCGGGGGCCTCGGGGTATTT. The encoded protein is CASSTTSGGLGVF. The full variable domain, in which reference TRBV11-2 and TRBJ2-3 provide the parts outside the CDR3, is EAGVAQSPRYKIIEKRQSVAFWCNPISGHATLYWYQQILGQGPKLLIQFQNNGVVDDSQLPKDRFSAERLKGVDSTLKIQPAKLEDSAVYLCASSTTSGGLGVFGPGTRLTVL.

The V call is TRBV9, the J call TRBJ1-1, with a tentative D call TRBD1 (5 bases). The germline V gene has CDR1 SGDLS and CDR2 YYNGEE. The CDR3 is made up of 14 amino acids. V dropped 3 bases and J dropped 4 bases, with 13 bases sitting between them. This CDR3 reads CASSAGTLGTEAFF. CDR3 bases: TGTGCCAGCAGCGCAGGGACTCTGGGCACTGAAGCTTTCTTT.

The chain combines TRBV18 with TRBJ2-7; TRBD2 agrees at 8 bases. The CDR3 has 15 amino acids. The V segment lost 1 base and the J segment 6 bases; nucleotides outside the gene matches: 8. CDR1 is KGHSH, CDR2 LQKENI, per germline. CDR3 residues: CASSPQNGGAGEQYF. CDR3 coding DNA: TGTGCCAGCTCACCACAGAACGGGGGGGCCGGCGAGCAGTACTTC.

This chain uses TRBV4-1 with TRBJ1-1, with unresolved D. CDR3 length: 15 amino acids. Germline values: CDR1 MGHRA, CDR2 YSYEKL. The germline V and J ends were trimmed by 0 bases and 4 bases, with 12 bases remaining between them. Here the CDR3 DNA reads TGCGCCAGCAGCCAAGATACCGCCAGCGGCACTGAAGCTTTCTTT. Encoded protein: CASSQDTASGTEAFF.

The J gene is TRBJ2-6, the V gene TRBV9; 8 positions agree with TRBD1. This CDR3 comprises 14 residues. Germline CDR1 is SGDLS and CDR2 is YYNGEE. V gave up 3 bases and J gave up 9 bases; unmatched junction bases: 5. CDR3 DNA sequence: TGTGCCAGCAGCGGGGGACAGGCCTTCAACGTCCTGACTTTC. Its protein is CASSGGQAFNVLTF.

The V and J genes are TRBV5-1 and TRBJ1-5, with 7 bases aligning to TRBD1. Looked up from germline, CDR1 is SGHRS and CDR2 is YFSETQ. The CDR3 loop spans 14 amino acids. J gave up 6 bases and V 5 bases, and 8 bases lay outside the gene matches. The CDR3 nucleotides are TGCGCCAGCAGGGCCGGGACAGAAGGTCAGCCCCAGCATTTT. Protein: CASRAGTEGQPQHF.

V and J are TRBV28 and TRBJ1-2; TRBD1 might be the D (5 bases). Germline CDR1 and CDR2: MDHEN and SYDVKM. With 4 bases removed from V and 1 base from J, the gap between germline ends came to 19 bases. This CDR3 spans 17 amino acids. DNA for the CDR3: TGTGCCAGCAGTTCAATCTCATCCAGACAGAGTAACTATGGCTACACCTTC. It translates to CASSSISSRQSNYGYTF.

This chain joins TRBV6-5 and TRBJ2-1, with 8 bases identical to TRBD2. The length of the CDR3 is 14 residues. Trimming removed 6 bases from V and 1 base from J; junction bases left unmatched: 2. Per germline, CDR1 MNHEY and CDR2 SVGAGI. CDR3 loop: CASSRGGSYNEQFF. The CDR3 DNA is TGTGCCAGCAGCCGGGGGGGATCCTACAATGAGCAGTTCTTC.

This clone was seen a few times. The gene calls are TRBV9 and TRBJ2-7, with 9 nucleotides matching TRBD1. Germline V gene data show CDR1 as SGDLS and CDR2 as YYNGEE. V shed 4 bases and J 4 bases; nucleotides not matched to a gene: 9. This CDR3 contains 15 residues. CDR3 residues: CASSRSPGQGYEQYF. CDR3 DNA: TGTGCCAGCAGCAGAAGCCCGGGACAGGGTTACGAGCAGTACTTC.